Listed below are T cell receptor beta chains from one sample, sequenced in a study of regulatory dendritic cells for organ transplantation. The assay was immunoSEQ multiplex PCR, and TCRdb's table has in-frame clones only and misses some. Of about 38,000 clones listed, about nine tenths are singletons. The sequencing sample was made of naive CD8+ T cells from blood. The receptors derive from a human donor in good health. CDR3s include the opening cysteine and the closing phenylalanine or tryptophan. The order of the fields is J gene, D gene, V gene, clone size, CDR3 protein, CDR3 DNA. A D gene is named only where the DNA matches it firmly. Clone size, where shown, is once, few, many, or a class for clones that have expanded.

J gene: TRBJ2-7; D gene: -; V gene: TRBV5-1; clone size: -; CDR3 protein: CASSFDSSYEQYF; CDR3 DNA: TGCGCCAGCAGCTTTGACAGTTCCTACGAGCAGTACTTC
J gene: TRBJ1-4; D gene: -; V gene: TRBV27; clone size: -; CDR3 protein: CASSDRGFLKLFF; CDR3 DNA: TGTGCCAGCAGTGATAGGGGGTTTTTAAAACTGTTTTTT
J gene: TRBJ2-7; D gene: -; V gene: TRBV27; clone size: once; CDR3 protein: CASSSHPQEGRDEQYF; CDR3 DNA: TGTGCCAGCAGTTCCCACCCTCAGGAGGGAAGAGATGAGCAGTACTTC
J gene: TRBJ1-1; D gene: -; V gene: TRBV2; clone size: -; CDR3 protein: CASRGRSEAFF; CDR3 DNA: TGTGCCAGCAGGGGACGTTCTGAAGCTTTCTTT
J gene: TRBJ2-1; D gene: -; V gene: TRBV2; clone size: -; CDR3 protein: CASSEGEEQFF; CDR3 DNA: TGTGCCAGCAGTGAGGGAGAAGAGCAGTTCTTC
J gene: TRBJ2-5; D gene: -; V gene: TRBV27; clone size: -; CDR3 protein: CASSFFRGQETQYF; CDR3 DNA: TGTGCCAGCAGTTTTTTCAGGGGTCAAGAGACCCAGTACTTC
J gene: TRBJ1-1; D gene: -; V gene: TRBV25-1; clone size: -; CDR3 protein: CASSTGGKTTEAFF; CDR3 DNA: TGTGCCAGCAGTACCGGGGGTAAGACCACTGAAGCTTTCTTT
J gene: TRBJ1-1; D gene: -; V gene: TRBV2; clone size: -; CDR3 protein: CASSGREAFF; CDR3 DNA: TGTGCCAGCAGTGGAAGGGAAGCTTTCTTT
J gene: TRBJ2-1; D gene: -; V gene: TRBV7-3; clone size: -; CDR3 protein: CASSLEASSYNEQFF; CDR3 DNA: TGTGCCAGCAGCTTAGAGGCGAGCTCCTACAATGAGCAGTTCTTC
J gene: TRBJ1-2; D gene: TRBD1; V gene: TRBV10-3; clone size: once; CDR3 protein: CAISEPDRANYGYTF; CDR3 DNA: TGTGCCATCAGTGAGCCGGACAGGGCTAACTATGGCTACACCTTC
J gene: TRBJ1-1; D gene: -; V gene: TRBV10-2; clone size: -; CDR3 protein: CASSEQGTEAFF; CDR3 DNA: TGCGCCAGCAGTGAACAGGGAACTGAAGCTTTCTTT
J gene: TRBJ1-2; D gene: -; V gene: TRBV13; clone size: -; CDR3 protein: CASSTLQGQDGYTF; CDR3 DNA: TGTGCCAGCAGCACCCTACAAGGGCAGGATGGCTACACCTTC
J gene: TRBJ1-4; D gene: -; V gene: TRBV4-1; clone size: -; CDR3 protein: CASSQEIATNEKLFF; CDR3 DNA: TGCGCCAGCAGCCAGGAAATAGCAACTAATGAAAAACTGTTTTTT